A few counts support the clone carrying this T cell receptor (beta chain). V was clipped by 8 bases and J by 4 bases, with 12 bases between them. The CDR3 covers 13 residues. CDR1 is MNHEY, CDR2 SVGAGI, per germline. TCRdb re-called the RT-PCR reads with MiXCR, one entry per CDR3 protein. Of about 680,000 distinct CDR3 sequences in the sample, 13% to 15% were seen once. Input material: memory CD4+ T cells from blood. The source is a female donor in good health, serving as a healthy control. The chain has TRBV6-5 and TRBJ2-1; a possible D gene is TRBD1 (6 bases). The CDR3 region has the DNA TGTGCCAGCTCGACCAGGGGATACAATGAGCAGTTCTTC. Translation gives CASSTRGYNEQFF.